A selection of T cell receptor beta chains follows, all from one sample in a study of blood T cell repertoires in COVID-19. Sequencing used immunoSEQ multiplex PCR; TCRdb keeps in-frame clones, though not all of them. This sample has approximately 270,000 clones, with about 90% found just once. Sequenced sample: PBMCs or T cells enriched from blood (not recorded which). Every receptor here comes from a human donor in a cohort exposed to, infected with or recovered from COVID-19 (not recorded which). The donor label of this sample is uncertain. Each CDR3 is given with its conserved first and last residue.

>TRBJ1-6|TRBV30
CAWMTGRSYNSPLHF
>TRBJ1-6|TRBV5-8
CASSFGLRSSYNSPLHF
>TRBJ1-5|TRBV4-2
CASSQEWQDSNQPQHF
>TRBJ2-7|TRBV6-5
CASSQTSGALGEQYF
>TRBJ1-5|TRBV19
CASSWTDDQPQHF
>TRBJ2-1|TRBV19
CASRRQGNEQFF
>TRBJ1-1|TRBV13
CASSPRETEAFF
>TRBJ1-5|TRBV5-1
CASSPRGGNQPQHF
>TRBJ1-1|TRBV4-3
CASSQAFAGNTEAFF
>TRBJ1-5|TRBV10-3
CAISESGAGQPQHF
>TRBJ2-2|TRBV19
CASSPRGSGGSNTGELFF
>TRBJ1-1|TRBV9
CASARVEATEAFF
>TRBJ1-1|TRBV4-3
CASSQGDRDTEAFF
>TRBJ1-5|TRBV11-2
CASSLGQNQPQHF
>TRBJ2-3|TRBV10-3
CAISGLAGGIGDTQYF
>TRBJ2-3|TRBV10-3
CAISSLAGAITDTQYF
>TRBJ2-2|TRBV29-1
CSVLDAGELFF
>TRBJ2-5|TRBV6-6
CASSQFYQETQYF
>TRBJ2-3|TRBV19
CASSPIQGATDTQYF
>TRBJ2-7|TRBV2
CASSGQFEQYF
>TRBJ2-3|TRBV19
CASKRAGSTDTQYF
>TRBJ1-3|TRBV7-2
CASSRTGDNTIYF
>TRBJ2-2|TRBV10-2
CASSRLAGGRTGELFF
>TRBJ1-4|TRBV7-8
CASSAYRVGEKLFF
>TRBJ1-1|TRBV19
CASSPWGGRAEAFF
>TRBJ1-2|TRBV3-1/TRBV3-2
CASSLPTAGIKGYTF
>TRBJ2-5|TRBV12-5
CASGLGRLVTQETQYF
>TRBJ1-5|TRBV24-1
CATSDLYYREDLQPQHF
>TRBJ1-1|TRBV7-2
CASSPINRGTALF
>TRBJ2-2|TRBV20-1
CSASPGGPITGELFF
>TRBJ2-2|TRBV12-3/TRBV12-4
CASSANTGELFF
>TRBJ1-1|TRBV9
CASSAGEQEAFF
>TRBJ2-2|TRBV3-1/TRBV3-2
CASSPSRTGLDTGELFF
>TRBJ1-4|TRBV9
CASSQGPGQGGEKLFF
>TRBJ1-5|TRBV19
CASRQGASNQPQHF
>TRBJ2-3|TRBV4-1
CASSQVAGTSDTQYF
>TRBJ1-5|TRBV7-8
CASSLGPFSNQPQHF
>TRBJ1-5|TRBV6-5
CASSYTRGDDQPQHF
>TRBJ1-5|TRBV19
CASSMGQPNQPQHF
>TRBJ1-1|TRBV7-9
CASSIANTEAFF
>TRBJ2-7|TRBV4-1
CASSRYTSYEQYF
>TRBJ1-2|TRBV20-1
CSASTLIYGYTF
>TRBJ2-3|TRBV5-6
CASSSTREGGGPDTQYF
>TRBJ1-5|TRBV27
CASSSDRGRQPQHF
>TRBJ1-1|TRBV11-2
CASSYTENTEAFF
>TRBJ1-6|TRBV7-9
CASSLIPTVDSPLHF
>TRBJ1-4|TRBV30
CAWSRDRQEKLFF
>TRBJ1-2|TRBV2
CASSPMSGDYGYTF
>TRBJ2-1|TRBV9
CASSVARGNEQFF
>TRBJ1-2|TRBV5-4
CAGGNGGYGYTF
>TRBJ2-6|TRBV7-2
CASSLVGRVKSGANVLTF
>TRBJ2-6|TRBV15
CATSSGGNGANVLTF
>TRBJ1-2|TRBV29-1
CSVESWEGYTF
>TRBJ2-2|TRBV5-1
CASSLGLLNTGELFF
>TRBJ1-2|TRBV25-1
CASSDGVRGYTF
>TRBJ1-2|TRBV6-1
CASREGSGGEGYTF